The TCR beta chain described here comes from a study of T-cell memory formation after mild COVID-19 (dated by TCRdb to about 2021). Some background on the complete study: TCR sequence clusters from the two donors were largely donor specific. T-cell clones expanding and contracting after mild COVID-19 in a couple of donors were tracked by longitudinal TCRalpha and TCRbeta repertoire sequencing. Two young, previously healthy adult volunteers made up the cohort, one male and one female.

For CDR1 and CDR2, the germline V gene (reference sequence) lists SEHNR and FQNEAQ. The CDR3 contains 14 residues, cysteine and phenylalanine counted. The read is trimmed to its CDR3 DNA, 42 bases read in frame from base 1. Between the V and J ends, shortened by 5 bases and 2 bases respectively, the junction contains 12 bases. Summary of the overall study and its limitations: Clones contracting from day 15 to 85 had balanced CD4/CD8 phenotypes, while a second wave expanding from day 15 to 37 was biased towards CD4+. The detection of some responding clones in pre-infection memory suggests that pre-existing cross-reactive memory T cells joined the SARS-CoV-2 response. Contracting CD4+ clones were found mainly in CM and EM memory subsets, while CD8+ clones were enriched in EMRA. The study included only two mild cases, and larger cohorts that include severe cases with pre-infection samples were judged to be necessary. Whether the second-wave clones peaking on day 37 were SARS-CoV-2 specific was not confirmed.

Ficoll-Paque density gradient centrifugation was used to isolate PBMCs. This sample was sequenced with an Illumina NovaSeq 6000. Using 5'RACE with constant-segment primers, TCRalpha and TCRbeta cDNA libraries were constructed, with sample barcodes and unique molecular identifiers added in the process. Trizol reagent was used to extract RNA from every sample. Library amplification was performed in two PCR steps, and a second sample barcode and Illumina TruSeq adapters were introduced in the second step. Libraries were sequenced on an Illumina NovaSeq with 2 x 150 bp paired-end reads. Processing in the source paper ran as follows. The reads were demultiplexed and collapsed into UMI-guided consensus sequences using migec v1.2.7. Using mixcr v2.1.11, the UMI consensuses were aligned to TRA and TRB V and J templates and assembled into clonotypes. Clonotypes were classified as expanded or contracted when called significant by both edgeR and NoisET, with noise models trained on biological replicates. For edgeR calls, the thresholds were a false discovery rate-adjusted p below 0.01 and a log2 fold-change of 1. As an exploratory analysis of dynamics, max-normalized trajectories of the 1000 most abundant clonotypes were examined with PCA combined with hierarchical clustering. The CD4 or CD8 phenotype of responding clones was assigned using the separately sequenced CD4+ and CD8+ repertoires. The public reads were run again by TCRdb, first through fastp at Q25 and then through MiXCR, and only productive beta chains were kept. Rows are combined by CDR3 protein, so each entry shows the most common genes and DNA. The V and J calls, along with clone size, are taken from TCRdb and not from the paper's own processing. The sample table holds a few hundred thousand distinct CDR3 sequences, of which around a quarter were seen once. The top ten hold roughly an eighth of the sample.

To note about this clonotype: Its antigen is still unknown. It has no much larger one-base neighbor in the sample; base qualities were not kept.

The chain was built from TRBV7-9 and TRBJ1-1; the best D guess is TRBD1, with 5 bases matching. What was sequenced was PBMCs or a T cell subset sorted from them (not recorded which). The clonotype originates from an adult woman who had mild COVID-19 (a few samples of this study predate the infection). The sample titles of this study are shuffled in the database, so cell type and time point are left out; the donor was told from shared clones. The CDR3 reads CASSTYDRNTEAFF. The sequence in DNA is TGTGCCAGCAGCACCTACGACAGAAACACTGAAGCTTTCTTT. Supplemented by the reference TRBV7-9 and TRBJ1-1 proteins around the CDR3, the complete variable domain is DTGVSQNPRHKITKRGQNVTFRCDPISEHNRLYWYRQTLGQGPEFLTYFQNEAQLEKSRLLSDRFSAERPKGSFSTLEIQRTEQGDSAMYLCASSTYDRNTEAFFGQGTRLTVV.